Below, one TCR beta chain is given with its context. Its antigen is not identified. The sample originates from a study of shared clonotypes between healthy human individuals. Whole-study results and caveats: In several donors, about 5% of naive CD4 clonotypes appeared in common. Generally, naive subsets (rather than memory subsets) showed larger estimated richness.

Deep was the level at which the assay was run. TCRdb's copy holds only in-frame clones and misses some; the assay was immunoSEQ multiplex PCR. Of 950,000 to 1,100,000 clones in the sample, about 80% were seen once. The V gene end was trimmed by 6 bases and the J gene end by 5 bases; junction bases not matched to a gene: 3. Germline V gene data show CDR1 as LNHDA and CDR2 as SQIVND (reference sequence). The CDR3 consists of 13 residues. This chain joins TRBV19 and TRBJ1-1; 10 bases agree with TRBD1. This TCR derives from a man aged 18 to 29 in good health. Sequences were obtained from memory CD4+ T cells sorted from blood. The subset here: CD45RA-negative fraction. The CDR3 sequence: CASSEDRGTEAFF. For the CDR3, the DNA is TGTGCCAGTAGCGAGGACAGGGGGACTGAAGCTTTCTTT.